A selection of T cell receptor beta chains follows, all from one sample in a study of T cell responses to AZD1222 COVID-19 vaccine. Profiled with immunoSEQ multiplex PCR; TCRdb holds only in-frame clones, not every one. This sample has over 110,000 clones, with about 90% found just once. Sequencing was performed on peripheral blood, taken on day 0 of AZD1222 vaccination. Source of these receptors: an adult in good health. CDR3s include the opening cysteine and the closing phenylalanine or tryptophan. D genes are given only for firm matches. Size is stated for part of the rows, as once, few or many counts, or as a class when the clone is expanded.

J gene: TRBJ1-1
D gene: NA
V gene: TRBV4-1
clone size: NA
CDR3 protein: CASGGGWITEAFF
CDR3 DNA: TGCGCCAGCGGGGGGGGTTGGATCACTGAAGCTTTCTTT

J gene: TRBJ1-2
D gene: TRBD1
V gene: TRBV30
clone size: NA
CDR3 protein: CAWSVRRTGKEDYGYTF
CDR3 DNA: TGTGCCTGGAGTGTTCGGCGGACAGGGAAGGAGGACTATGGCTACACCTTC

J gene: TRBJ2-7
D gene: TRBD2
V gene: TRBV7-2
clone size: NA
CDR3 protein: CASSPGLAREQYF
CDR3 DNA: TGTGCCAGCAGTCCTGGACTAGCCCGCGAGCAGTACTTC

J gene: TRBJ2-5
D gene: TRBD1
V gene: TRBV24-1
clone size: once
CDR3 protein: CATSVTGGQETQYF
CDR3 DNA: TGTGCCACCAGTGTAACAGGGGGCCAAGAGACCCAGTACTTC

J gene: TRBJ2-1
D gene: NA
V gene: TRBV7-9
clone size: once
CDR3 protein: CASSPTSVSYNEQFF
CDR3 DNA: TGTGCCAGCAGCCCGACTAGTGTGTCCTACAATGAGCAGTTCTTC

J gene: TRBJ1-2
D gene: NA
V gene: TRBV4-1
clone size: once
CDR3 protein: CASSQVWTMSGGYTF
CDR3 DNA: TGCGCCAGCAGCCAAGTCTGGACCATGTCGGGCGGCTACACCTTC

J gene: TRBJ1-5
D gene: TRBD1
V gene: TRBV27
clone size: NA
CDR3 protein: CASSRQGSNQPQHF
CDR3 DNA: TGTGCCAGCAGTCGACAGGGTAGCAATCAGCCCCAGCATTTT

J gene: TRBJ2-3
D gene: NA
V gene: TRBV27
clone size: NA
CDR3 protein: CASSLSLVSTDTQYF
CDR3 DNA: TGTGCCAGCAGTTTATCGCTAGTTAGCACAGATACGCAGTATTTT

J gene: TRBJ1-5
D gene: NA
V gene: TRBV27
clone size: NA
CDR3 protein: CASSFKGDQPQHF
CDR3 DNA: TGTGCCAGCAGTTTCAAGGGGGATCAGCCCCAGCATTTT

J gene: TRBJ1-1
D gene: TRBD1
V gene: TRBV29-1
clone size: NA
CDR3 protein: CSVDRQNTEAFF
CDR3 DNA: TGCAGCGTGGACAGGCAGAACACTGAAGCTTTCTTT

J gene: TRBJ1-4
D gene: NA
V gene: TRBV5-5
clone size: NA
CDR3 protein: CASSLVRGTNEKLFF
CDR3 DNA: TGTGCCAGCAGCTTGGTGCGCGGGACTAATGAAAAACTGTTTTTT

J gene: TRBJ2-7
D gene: NA
V gene: TRBV6-5
clone size: NA
CDR3 protein: CASTNRRGLSYEQYF
CDR3 DNA: TGTGCCAGCACCAACAGGAGGGGGCTTTCCTACGAGCAGTACTTC

J gene: TRBJ1-1
D gene: NA
V gene: TRBV5-1
clone size: NA
CDR3 protein: CASSYNERRGNTEAFF
CDR3 DNA: TGCGCCAGCAGTTATAATGAACGACGGGGGAACACTGAAGCTTTCTTT

J gene: TRBJ2-1
D gene: TRBD2
V gene: TRBV20-1
clone size: NA
CDR3 protein: CSASSPGLAGGVDEQFF
CDR3 DNA: TGCAGTGCTAGTTCCCCGGGACTAGCGGGAGGGGTGGATGAGCAGTTCTTC

J gene: TRBJ2-7
D gene: NA
V gene: TRBV6-6
clone size: few
CDR3 protein: CASSYPPGRNYEQYF
CDR3 DNA: TGTGCCAGCAGTTACCCCCCGGGACGGAACTACGAGCAGTACTTC

J gene: TRBJ2-1
D gene: NA
V gene: TRBV30
clone size: NA
CDR3 protein: CAWTLGGSSYNEQFF
CDR3 DNA: TGTGCCTGGACCCTGGGGGGAAGCTCCTACAATGAGCAGTTCTTC

J gene: TRBJ2-1
D gene: NA
V gene: TRBV19
clone size: NA
CDR3 protein: CATGPAAEQFF
CDR3 DNA: TGTGCCACCGGCCCCGCGGCTGAGCAGTTCTTC

J gene: TRBJ1-3
D gene: NA
V gene: TRBV14
clone size: once
CDR3 protein: CASSPWGSGNTIYF
CDR3 DNA: TGTGCCAGCAGCCCGTGGGGGTCTGGAAACACCATATATTTT

J gene: TRBJ1-3
D gene: TRBD1
V gene: TRBV29-1
clone size: NA
CDR3 protein: CSVEDDRGDTIYF
CDR3 DNA: TGCAGCGTTGAAGACGACAGGGGTGACACCATATATTTT

J gene: TRBJ2-1
D gene: NA
V gene: TRBV30
clone size: NA
CDR3 protein: CAWSGGGRRPHNEQFF
CDR3 DNA: TGTGCCTGGAGTGGGGGTGGCAGGCGACCTCACAATGAGCAGTTCTTC

J gene: TRBJ1-2
D gene: NA
V gene: TRBV7-9
clone size: NA
CDR3 protein: CASSLGQIDGYTF
CDR3 DNA: TGTGCCAGCAGCTTAGGGCAGATTGATGGCTACACCTTC

J gene: TRBJ2-1
D gene: TRBD2
V gene: TRBV4-3
clone size: once
CDR3 protein: CASSQVPSGSSYNEQFF
CDR3 DNA: TGCGCCAGCAGCCAAGTGCCTAGCGGGAGCTCCTACAATGAGCAGTTCTTC

J gene: TRBJ1-2
D gene: TRBD1
V gene: TRBV15
clone size: NA
CDR3 protein: CATSSQTGVRGYTF
CDR3 DNA: TGTGCCACCAGCAGCCAGACAGGGGTCCGCGGCTACACCTTC

J gene: TRBJ1-2
D gene: TRBD1
V gene: TRBV5-1
clone size: NA
CDR3 protein: CASRPNTGTVVYGYTF
CDR3 DNA: TGCGCCAGCAGGCCGAATACCGGGACAGTGGTCTATGGCTACACCTTC

J gene: TRBJ2-2
D gene: TRBD1
V gene: TRBV5-1
clone size: NA
CDR3 protein: CASSLGDRVGGELFF
CDR3 DNA: TGCGCCAGCAGCTTGGGCGACAGGGTAGGCGGGGAGCTGTTTTTT

J gene: TRBJ1-5
D gene: TRBD1
V gene: TRBV7-6
clone size: NA
CDR3 protein: CASSSVTGRNQPQHF
CDR3 DNA: TGTGCCAGCAGCTCCGTGACAGGGAGGAATCAGCCCCAGCATTTT

J gene: TRBJ2-1
D gene: NA
V gene: TRBV3-1/TRBV3-2
clone size: NA
CDR3 protein: CASSQDPLSYNEQFF
CDR3 DNA: TGTGCCAGCAGCCAAGACCCCCTCTCCTACAATGAGCAGTTCTTC

J gene: TRBJ2-7
D gene: NA
V gene: TRBV7-2
clone size: few
CDR3 protein: CASSLGALGEQYF
CDR3 DNA: TGTGCCAGCAGCTTAGGGGCACTCGGCGAGCAGTACTTC

J gene: TRBJ2-7
D gene: NA
V gene: TRBV4-1
clone size: NA
CDR3 protein: CASRDPRGEQYF
CDR3 DNA: TGCGCCAGCAGGGACCCCAGGGGAGAGCAGTACTTC

J gene: TRBJ1-1
D gene: NA
V gene: TRBV6-2/TRBV6-3
clone size: NA
CDR3 protein: CASSYMRADEAFF
CDR3 DNA: TGTGCCAGCAGTTACATGAGGGCGGATGAAGCTTTCTTT

J gene: TRBJ2-5
D gene: NA
V gene: TRBV30
clone size: NA
CDR3 protein: CAWGSGTQYF
CDR3 DNA: TGTGCCTGGGGTTCTGGGACCCAGTACTTC

J gene: TRBJ1-2
D gene: NA
V gene: TRBV6-5
clone size: NA
CDR3 protein: CASRAVTPNYGYTF
CDR3 DNA: TGTGCCAGCAGGGCGGTGACACCTAACTATGGCTACACCTTC

J gene: TRBJ1-6
D gene: TRBD1
V gene: TRBV7-8
clone size: NA
CDR3 protein: CASSSRDRENSPLHF
CDR3 DNA: TGTGCCAGCAGCTCCCGGGACAGGGAAAATTCACCCCTCCACTTT

J gene: TRBJ1-1
D gene: NA
V gene: TRBV6-2/TRBV6-3
clone size: NA
CDR3 protein: CASSYKVGGGRDTEAFF
CDR3 DNA: TGTGCCAGCAGTTACAAGGTCGGGGGAGGTCGAGACACTGAAGCTTTCTTT

J gene: TRBJ1-4
D gene: NA
V gene: TRBV5-1
clone size: NA
CDR3 protein: CASSLGEINEKLFF
CDR3 DNA: TGCGCCAGCAGCTTGGGAGAGATAAATGAAAAACTGTTTTTT

J gene: TRBJ1-2
D gene: NA
V gene: TRBV19
clone size: NA
CDR3 protein: CASSLGGGYGYTF
CDR3 DNA: TGTGCCAGTAGTCTGGGAGGAGGTTATGGCTACACCTTC

J gene: TRBJ2-1
D gene: NA
V gene: TRBV15
clone size: NA
CDR3 protein: CATSRGPGWDNEQFF
CDR3 DNA: TGTGCCACCAGCAGAGGTCCGGGGTGGGACAATGAGCAGTTCTTC

J gene: TRBJ2-7
D gene: TRBD1
V gene: TRBV28
clone size: NA
CDR3 protein: CASSPTLDRGWVYEQYF
CDR3 DNA: TGTGCCAGCAGTCCAACCCTCGACAGGGGGTGGGTGTACGAGCAGTACTTC

J gene: TRBJ1-5
D gene: NA
V gene: TRBV28
clone size: NA
CDR3 protein: CASSPPGGLNQPQHF
CDR3 DNA: TGTGCCAGCAGTCCCCCGGGGGGGTTAAATCAGCCCCAGCATTTT

J gene: TRBJ1-1
D gene: NA
V gene: TRBV4-2
clone size: NA
CDR3 protein: CASSQDTSRRGAFF
CDR3 DNA: TGTGCCAGCAGCCAAGATACATCCCGTCGTGGAGCTTTCTTT

J gene: TRBJ1-2
D gene: TRBD1
V gene: TRBV29-1
clone size: NA
CDR3 protein: CSVGGTGEYYGYTF
CDR3 DNA: TGCAGCGTCGGAGGGACAGGGGAGTACTATGGCTACACCTTC

J gene: TRBJ2-3
D gene: NA
V gene: TRBV28
clone size: NA
CDR3 protein: CASSLVGDTQYF
CDR3 DNA: TGTGCCAGCAGTTTAGTAGGAGATACGCAGTATTTT

J gene: TRBJ2-7
D gene: TRBD1
V gene: TRBV7-9
clone size: NA
CDR3 protein: CASSPATGGYEQYF
CDR3 DNA: TGTGCCAGCAGTCCCGCTACAGGGGGCTACGAGCAGTACTTC

J gene: TRBJ1-5
D gene: NA
V gene: TRBV6-2/TRBV6-3
clone size: NA
CDR3 protein: CASSRGRYSNQPQHF
CDR3 DNA: TGTGCCAGCAGCCGGGGACGGTATAGCAATCAGCCCCAGCATTTT

J gene: TRBJ1-2
D gene: TRBD1
V gene: TRBV28
clone size: NA
CDR3 protein: CAILGRGQHYGYTF
CDR3 DNA: TGTGCCATCTTAGGTAGGGGGCAGCACTATGGCTACACCTTC

J gene: TRBJ2-1
D gene: NA
V gene: TRBV19
clone size: NA
CDR3 protein: CATGVYEQFF
CDR3 DNA: TGTGCCACCGGAGTATATGAGCAGTTCTTC

J gene: TRBJ2-1
D gene: NA
V gene: TRBV4-3
clone size: NA
CDR3 protein: CASTELWLLAYSPNEQFF
CDR3 DNA: TGCGCCAGCACCGAACTGTGGCTCCTAGCGTACTCTCCCAATGAGCAGTTCTTC

J gene: TRBJ1-1
D gene: TRBD1
V gene: TRBV27
clone size: NA
CDR3 protein: CASSSQPGQGSENTEAFF
CDR3 DNA: TGTGCCAGCAGTTCTCAACCGGGACAGGGTAGCGAGAACACTGAAGCTTTCTTT

J gene: TRBJ2-5
D gene: NA
V gene: TRBV28
clone size: NA
CDR3 protein: CASSFYREQETQYF
CDR3 DNA: TGTGCCAGCAGTTTTTACAGGGAACAAGAGACCCAGTACTTC

J gene: TRBJ1-1
D gene: TRBD1
V gene: TRBV6-5
clone size: NA
CDR3 protein: CASRLQGDGTEAFF
CDR3 DNA: TGTGCCAGCAGACTACAGGGGGATGGCACTGAAGCTTTCTTT

J gene: TRBJ2-7
D gene: TRBD1
V gene: TRBV19
clone size: NA
CDR3 protein: CASSTGGQAYEQYF
CDR3 DNA: TGTGCCAGTTCTACCGGTGGACAGGCCTACGAGCAGTACTTC

J gene: TRBJ2-5
D gene: NA
V gene: TRBV9
clone size: NA
CDR3 protein: CARRETQYF
CDR3 DNA: TGTGCCAGAAGGGAGACCCAGTACTTC